The rows below give T cell receptor beta chains drawn from one sample of a study of T cell responses to AZD1222 COVID-19 vaccine. Clones were read by immunoSEQ multiplex PCR, and TCRdb kept only the in-frame ones, dropping some. The sample records 120,000 to 150,000 clones, 80% to 95% being singletons. Sequencing used peripheral blood, obtained on day 0 of AZD1222 vaccination. These receptors were collected from an adult in good health. Each CDR3 is given with its conserved first and last residue. Each record gives: V gene, J gene, clone size, D gene, CDR3 DNA, CDR3 protein. D genes are given only for firm matches. A row's size may be missing; if present it is once, few, many or a size class.

V gene: TRBV5-1
J gene: TRBJ2-1
clone size: -
D gene: -
CDR3 DNA: TGCGCCAGCAGCCCACTAGGGACACGATACAATGAGCAGTTCTTC
CDR3 protein: CASSPLGTRYNEQFF

V gene: TRBV4-2
J gene: TRBJ2-3
clone size: -
D gene: TRBD2
CDR3 DNA: TGTGCCAGCAGCCATCGACTAGCGGGAGGAGATACGCAGTATTTT
CDR3 protein: CASSHRLAGGDTQYF

V gene: TRBV14
J gene: TRBJ2-2
clone size: -
D gene: TRBD2
CDR3 DNA: TGTGCCAGCAGCCTCCTGACTAGCGGGACGGACACCGGGGAGCTGTTTTTT
CDR3 protein: CASSLLTSGTDTGELFF

V gene: TRBV4-2
J gene: TRBJ2-1
clone size: once
D gene: -
CDR3 DNA: TGTGCCAGCAGCCAAGATGGCGACCTTGAGCAGTTCTTC
CDR3 protein: CASSQDGDLEQFF

V gene: TRBV23-1
J gene: TRBJ2-1
clone size: -
D gene: -
CDR3 DNA: TGCGCCAGCAGTGCACCTTCTAGCGGGCCAACAGGGGATGAGCAGTTCTTC
CDR3 protein: CASSAPSSGPTGDEQFF

V gene: TRBV5-5
J gene: TRBJ2-1
clone size: -
D gene: TRBD1
CDR3 DNA: TGTGCCAGCAGCTCGGTAGGGGGCGACGCACGATACGGTGAGCAGTTCTTC
CDR3 protein: CASSSVGGDARYGEQFF

V gene: TRBV4-2
J gene: TRBJ2-3
clone size: -
D gene: -
CDR3 DNA: TGTGCCAGCAGCACGCCTGCGGGTTTAGTGGGGGGAGATACGCAGTATTTT
CDR3 protein: CASSTPAGLVGGDTQYF

V gene: TRBV25-1
J gene: TRBJ1-5
clone size: -
D gene: -
CDR3 DNA: TGTGCCAGCGCCCCAGCAGCCTATAGCAATCAGCCCCAGCATTTT
CDR3 protein: CASAPAAYSNQPQHF

V gene: TRBV21-1
J gene: TRBJ1-5
clone size: once
D gene: -
CDR3 DNA: TGTGCCAGCAGCAAAGAGGGCCTACTTGGGGCTCTCAGCAATCAGCCCCAGCATTTT
CDR3 protein: CASSKEGLLGALSNQPQHF

V gene: TRBV4-1
J gene: TRBJ2-3
clone size: -
D gene: TRBD1
CDR3 DNA: TGCGCCAGCAGCAGGACAGGGGTTGGAGATACGCAGTATTTT
CDR3 protein: CASSRTGVGDTQYF

V gene: TRBV19
J gene: TRBJ1-5
clone size: once
D gene: -
CDR3 DNA: TGTGCCAGTAGTATCTCCTCCCCTAATCAGCCCCAGCATTTT
CDR3 protein: CASSISSPNQPQHF

V gene: TRBV28
J gene: TRBJ2-7
clone size: -
D gene: -
CDR3 DNA: TGTGCCAGCAGTTTTTTCGGCACCTACGAGCAGTACTTC
CDR3 protein: CASSFFGTYEQYF

V gene: TRBV4-3
J gene: TRBJ2-3
clone size: -
D gene: -
CDR3 DNA: TGCGCCAGCAGCCAGACACTATCTAGCACAGATACGCAGTATTTT
CDR3 protein: CASSQTLSSTDTQYF

V gene: TRBV6-2/TRBV6-3
J gene: TRBJ1-1
clone size: -
D gene: TRBD1
CDR3 DNA: TGTGCCAGCAGTGGAGGGGGCCCTGAAGCTTTCTTT
CDR3 protein: CASSGGGPEAFF

V gene: TRBV7-9
J gene: TRBJ2-7
clone size: -
D gene: -
CDR3 DNA: TGTGCCAGCAGCTACGGAGGATACGAGCAGTACTTC
CDR3 protein: CASSYGGYEQYF

V gene: TRBV19
J gene: TRBJ1-2
clone size: -
D gene: -
CDR3 DNA: TGTGCGGCACAGGGATCCTCTGGCTACACCTTC
CDR3 protein: CAAQGSSGYTF

V gene: TRBV7-2
J gene: TRBJ1-3
clone size: -
D gene: -
CDR3 DNA: TGTGCCAGCAGGGCAGACTCTGGAAACACCATATATTTT
CDR3 protein: CASRADSGNTIYF

V gene: TRBV7-2
J gene: TRBJ1-2
clone size: -
D gene: -
CDR3 DNA: TGTGCCAGCAGTCCGGAGTGGGCCTACTATGGCTACACCTTC
CDR3 protein: CASSPEWAYYGYTF

V gene: TRBV7-9
J gene: TRBJ1-1
clone size: -
D gene: -
CDR3 DNA: TGTGCCAGCAGCCAGGCTGGGTCAATTGAAGCTTTCTTT
CDR3 protein: CASSQAGSIEAFF

V gene: TRBV20-1
J gene: TRBJ2-3
clone size: -
D gene: -
CDR3 DNA: TGCAGTGCCGTCCTAGATACGCAGTATTTT
CDR3 protein: CSAVLDTQYF

V gene: TRBV18
J gene: TRBJ1-5
clone size: few
D gene: -
CDR3 DNA: TGTGCCAGCTCACCTCAAACGGGCCTTAATCAGCCCCAGCATTTT
CDR3 protein: CASSPQTGLNQPQHF

V gene: TRBV7-9
J gene: TRBJ2-7
clone size: -
D gene: -
CDR3 DNA: TGTGCCAGCAGCCCCGGGAAATCCTACGAGCAGTACTTC
CDR3 protein: CASSPGKSYEQYF

V gene: TRBV6-5
J gene: TRBJ1-5
clone size: -
D gene: TRBD1
CDR3 DNA: TGTGCCAGCAGCCGTACAGGGGCCGGCAATCAGCCCCAGCATTTT
CDR3 protein: CASSRTGAGNQPQHF

V gene: TRBV4-1
J gene: TRBJ2-7
clone size: -
D gene: TRBD1
CDR3 DNA: TGCGCCAGCAGCTCTTGGACAGGGGCCTCCTACGAGCAGTACTTC
CDR3 protein: CASSSWTGASYEQYF

V gene: TRBV19
J gene: TRBJ1-1
clone size: -
D gene: -
CDR3 DNA: TGTGCCAGTAGTATAAACGGACAGAACACTGAAGCTTTCTTT
CDR3 protein: CASSINGQNTEAFF

V gene: TRBV3-1/TRBV3-2
J gene: TRBJ2-1
clone size: -
D gene: TRBD2
CDR3 DNA: TGTGCCAGCAGCCAGCCGGGAGTAGCGGGTTATGAGCAGTTCTTC
CDR3 protein: CASSQPGVAGYEQFF

V gene: TRBV5-1
J gene: TRBJ1-1
clone size: -
D gene: -
CDR3 DNA: TGCGCCAGCAGGGGAGGGGTCAGGAACACTGAAGCTTTCTTT
CDR3 protein: CASRGGVRNTEAFF

V gene: TRBV7-2
J gene: TRBJ1-1
clone size: -
D gene: -
CDR3 DNA: TGTGCCAGCAGCGTTGGACCGAGGAACACTGAAGCTTTCTTT
CDR3 protein: CASSVGPRNTEAFF

V gene: TRBV6-5
J gene: TRBJ2-7
clone size: -
D gene: -
CDR3 DNA: TGTGCGGTGGCAGAGGTTTACGAGCAGTACTTC
CDR3 protein: CAVAEVYEQYF

V gene: TRBV5-1
J gene: TRBJ2-7
clone size: -
D gene: -
CDR3 DNA: TGCGCCAGCAGCCTAGGGACTTTCTACGAGCAGTACTTC
CDR3 protein: CASSLGTFYEQYF

V gene: TRBV29-1
J gene: TRBJ1-1
clone size: -
D gene: -
CDR3 DNA: TGCAGCGCAATTTTACAGATTGAAGCTTTCTTT
CDR3 protein: CSAILQIEAFF

V gene: TRBV4-3
J gene: TRBJ2-3
clone size: once
D gene: TRBD2
CDR3 DNA: TGCGCCAGCAGCCAACCGGGACTAGCGGGCGTAGCAGATACGCAGTATTTT
CDR3 protein: CASSQPGLAGVADTQYF

V gene: TRBV7-2
J gene: TRBJ1-3
clone size: once
D gene: -
CDR3 DNA: TGTGCCAGCAGCACGGGATCCCGTGGAAACACCATATATTTT
CDR3 protein: CASSTGSRGNTIYF

V gene: TRBV4-3
J gene: TRBJ1-2
clone size: few
D gene: TRBD1
CDR3 DNA: TGCGCCAGCAGACCGACAGGGGGAAGCTATGGCTACACCTTC
CDR3 protein: CASRPTGGSYGYTF

V gene: TRBV28
J gene: TRBJ2-6
clone size: -
D gene: -
CDR3 DNA: TGTGCCAGCAGTCCGCCTCTCACTACAGGGTCCGGGGCCAACGTCCTGACTTTC
CDR3 protein: CASSPPLTTGSGANVLTF

V gene: TRBV7-9
J gene: TRBJ1-1
clone size: -
D gene: TRBD1
CDR3 DNA: TGTGCCAGCAGCTCGACAGGGGGAGGGACTGAAGCTTTCTTT
CDR3 protein: CASSSTGGGTEAFF

V gene: TRBV2
J gene: TRBJ1-5
clone size: -
D gene: -
CDR3 DNA: TGTGCCAGCAGGGATCTGAGATATCAGCCCCAGCATTTT
CDR3 protein: CASRDLRYQPQHF